Given below is one T cell receptor beta chain in context. With V trimmed by 4 bases and J by 4 bases, 10 bases remained unmatched. The CDR3 length is 15 residues. Germline loops: CDR1 KGHSH, CDR2 LQKENI. The repertoire was sequenced with immunoSEQ multiplex PCR; TCRdb's copy has only in-frame clones and lacks some. The sample has about 180,000 clones, around 86% seen once. This record comes from a study of blood T cell repertoires in COVID-19. This chain uses TRBV18 with TRBJ2-7; 7 nucleotides agree with TRBD1. This clonotype originated in a woman in her seventies with COVID-19, enrolled during active disease. The material sequenced was peripheral blood. The CDR3 DNA sequence: TGTGCCAGCTCACTAGGACAGGCACGTGAATACGAGCAGTACTTC. Its translation is CASSLGQAREYEQYF.